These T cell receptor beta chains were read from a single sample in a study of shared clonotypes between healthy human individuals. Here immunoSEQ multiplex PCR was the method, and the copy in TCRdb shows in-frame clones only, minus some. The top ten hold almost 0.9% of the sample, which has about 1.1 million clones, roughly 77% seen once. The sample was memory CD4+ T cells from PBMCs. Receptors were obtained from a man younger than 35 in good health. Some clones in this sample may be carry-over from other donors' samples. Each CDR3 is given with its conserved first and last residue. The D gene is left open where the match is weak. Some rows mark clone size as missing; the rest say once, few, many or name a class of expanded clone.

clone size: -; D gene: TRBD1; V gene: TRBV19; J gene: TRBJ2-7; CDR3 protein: CASKPGQGTYEQYF; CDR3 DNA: TGTGCCAGTAAGCCGGGACAGGGCACCTACGAGCAGTACTTC
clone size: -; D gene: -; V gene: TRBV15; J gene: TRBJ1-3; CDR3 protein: CATSRGRGALGNTIYF; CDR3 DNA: TGTGCCACCAGCAGAGGCAGGGGAGCCTTAGGAAACACCATATATTTT
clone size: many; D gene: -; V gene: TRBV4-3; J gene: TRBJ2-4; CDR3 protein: CASSQDTSRNIQYF; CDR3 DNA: TGCGCCAGCAGCCAAGATACTAGTAGAAACATTCAGTACTTC
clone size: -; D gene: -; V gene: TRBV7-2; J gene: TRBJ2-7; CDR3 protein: CASSLGPASYEQYF; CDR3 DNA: TGTGCCAGCAGCTTGGGCCCTGCTTCCTACGAGCAGTACTTC
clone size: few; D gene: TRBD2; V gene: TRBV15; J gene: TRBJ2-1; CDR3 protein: CATSGGTSGRTSYNEQFF; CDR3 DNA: TGTGCCACCAGCGGAGGGACTAGCGGGAGAACATCCTACAATGAGCAGTTCTTC
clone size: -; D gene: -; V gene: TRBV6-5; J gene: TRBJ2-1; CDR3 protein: CASSYRNSYNEQFF; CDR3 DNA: TGTGCCAGCAGTTACCGAAACTCTTACAATGAGCAGTTCTTC
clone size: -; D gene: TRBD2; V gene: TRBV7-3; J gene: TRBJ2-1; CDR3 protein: CASSLRAGGTHNEQFF; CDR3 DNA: TGTGCCAGCAGCTTAAGAGCGGGAGGAACCCACAATGAGCAGTTCTTC
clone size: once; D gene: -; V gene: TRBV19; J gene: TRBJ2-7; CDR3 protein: CASSTPWGSYEQYF; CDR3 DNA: TGTGCCAGTAGTACCCCTTGGGGGTCCTACGAGCAGTACTTC
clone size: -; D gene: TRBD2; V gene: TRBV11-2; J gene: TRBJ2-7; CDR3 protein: CASSSGPASGRRVEQYF; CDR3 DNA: TGTGCCAGCAGCTCAGGACCGGCAAGCGGGAGGCGGGTCGAGCAGTACTTC
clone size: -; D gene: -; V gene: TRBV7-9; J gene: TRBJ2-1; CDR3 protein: CASSPARDSYNEQFF; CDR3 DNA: TGTGCCAGCAGCCCCGCCCGGGACTCCTACAATGAGCAGTTCTTC
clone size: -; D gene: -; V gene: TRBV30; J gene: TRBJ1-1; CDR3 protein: CAWAARREAFF; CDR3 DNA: TGTGCCTGGGCAGCCAGACGGGAGGCTTTCTTT
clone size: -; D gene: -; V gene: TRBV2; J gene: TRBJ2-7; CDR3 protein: CASKPLAVPSYEQYF; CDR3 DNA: TGTGCCAGCAAACCTTTAGCGGTCCCCTCCTACGAGCAGTACTTC
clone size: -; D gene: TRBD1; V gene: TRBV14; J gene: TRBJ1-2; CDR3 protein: CASSPQGGFYGYTF; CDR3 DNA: TGTGCCAGCAGCCCCCAGGGGGGATTCTATGGCTACACCTTC
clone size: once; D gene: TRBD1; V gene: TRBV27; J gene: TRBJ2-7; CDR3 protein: CASSLSLIRDRGSEQYF; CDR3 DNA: TGTGCCAGCAGTTTATCGTTGATCCGGGACAGGGGAAGCGAGCAGTACTTC
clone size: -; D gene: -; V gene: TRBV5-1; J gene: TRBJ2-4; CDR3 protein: CASSRTERGNIQYF; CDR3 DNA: TGCGCCAGCAGCCGTACGGAGCGAGGGAACATTCAGTACTTC
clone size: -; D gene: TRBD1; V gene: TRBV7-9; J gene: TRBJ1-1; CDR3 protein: CASSFGQGEAFF; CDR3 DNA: TGTGCCAGCAGCTTTGGACAGGGTGAAGCTTTCTTT
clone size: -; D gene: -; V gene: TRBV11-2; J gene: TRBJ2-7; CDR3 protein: CASSGPGSTYEQYF; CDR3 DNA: TGTGCCAGCAGCGGACCCGGGTCAACCTACGAGCAGTACTTC
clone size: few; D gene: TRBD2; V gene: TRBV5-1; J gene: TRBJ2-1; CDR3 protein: CASSLRTSGYEQFF; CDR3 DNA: TGCGCCAGCAGCTTGCGGACTAGCGGGTATGAGCAGTTCTTC
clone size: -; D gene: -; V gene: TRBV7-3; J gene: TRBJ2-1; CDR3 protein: CASSLIFDNEQFF; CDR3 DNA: TGTGCCAGCAGCTTAATATTCGATAATGAGCAGTTCTTC
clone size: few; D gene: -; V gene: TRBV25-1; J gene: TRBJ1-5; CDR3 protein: CASSVGVGQPQHF; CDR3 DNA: TGTGCCAGCAGTGTGGGGGTTGGCCAGCCCCAGCATTTT
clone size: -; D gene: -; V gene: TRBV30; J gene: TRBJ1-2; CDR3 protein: CAWSPLGTVPPYGYTF; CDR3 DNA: TGTGCCTGGAGTCCCTTGGGGACCGTGCCTCCCTATGGCTACACCTTC
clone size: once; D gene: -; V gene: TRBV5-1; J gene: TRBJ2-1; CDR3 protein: CASSPQGPDNEQFF; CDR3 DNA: TGCGCCAGCAGCCCACAGGGCCCGGACAATGAGCAGTTCTTC
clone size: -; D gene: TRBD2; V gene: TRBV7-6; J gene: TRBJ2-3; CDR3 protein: CASSLGLASTDTQYF; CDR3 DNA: TGTGCCAGCAGCTTAGGACTAGCGAGCACAGATACGCAGTATTTT
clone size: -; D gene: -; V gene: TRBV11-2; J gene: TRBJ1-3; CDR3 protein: CASSQGTGNTIYF; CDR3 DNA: TGTGCCAGCAGCCAGGGAACTGGAAACACCATATATTTT